This T cell receptor (beta chain) was retrieved from a study of OX40 agonist ivuxolimab in advanced cancers. Blood sampling took place at baseline, cycle 4 day 1, and cycle 7 day 1. The CDR3 is 13 residues long. Germline V gene sequence: CDR1 SGDLS, CDR2 YYNGEE. The V gene end was trimmed by 4 bases and the J gene end by 9 bases; junction bases not matched to a gene: 7. Profiling relied on immunoSEQ multiplex PCR, and the TCRdb table lists in-frame clones only, not all of them. The table includes roughly 30,000 clones, about 89% detected once. The sample was CD4+ or CD8+ T cells sorted from blood, taken in a trial of the OX40 agonist ivuxolimab. This TCR derives from an adult with an advanced solid tumor such as melanoma, head and neck, liver or kidney cancer. The chain is built from TRBV9 and TRBJ2-4; 7 bases fit TRBD1. The CDR3 loop reads CASSLGTVSIQYF. For the CDR3, the DNA is TGTGCCAGCAGCTTAGGGACAGTCAGCATTCAGTACTTC.